These 14 T cell receptor beta chains originate from one sample sequenced in a study of blood T cell repertoires in COVID-19. Data came from immunoSEQ multiplex PCR; TCRdb stores just in-frame clones and leaves some out. This sample has 93,000 or so clones, with roughly 87% found just once. Sequencing input: peripheral blood. The receptors derive from a woman older than 75 in a cohort sampled during active COVID-19.

V usage is TRBV19 and J usage is TRBJ2-2, with 10 bases fitting TRBD1. Germline V gene sequence: CDR1 LNHDA, CDR2 SQIVND (reference sequence). V shed 1 base, J shed 7 bases, and the junction held 9 bases outside the gene matches. The CDR3 loop spans 17 amino acids. CDR3 sequence: CASSIVRRQGAGGELFF. As DNA, the CDR3 is TGTGCCAGTAGTATAGTCCGCCGACAGGGGGCTGGCGGGGAGCTGTTTTTT.

This clone was counted a few times. This chain uses TRBV6-2 or TRBV6-3 with TRBJ1-2, with D unresolved. Deletions cut 4 bases from V and 7 bases from J, with 10 bases between. Germline CDR1 and CDR2: MNHEY and SVGEGT. The CDR3 contains 12 residues. CDR3 protein: CASSSPAGGYTF. DNA for the CDR3: TGTGCCAGCAGTTCTCCGGCAGGTGGCTACACCTTC.

The chain is built from TRBV10-2 and TRBJ1-5; D is uncertain. The CDR3 has 13 amino acids. The germline V gene encodes CDR1 WSHSY and CDR2 SAAADI. Trimming removed 3 bases from V and 8 bases from J, with 11 bases in between. The CDR3 DNA reads TGCGCCAGCAGTGATGGGAGCTGGGAGCCCCAGCATTTT. Its protein product is CASSDGSWEPQHF.

The chain combines TRBV15 with TRBJ2-5; TRBD1 aligns across 8 bases. Trimming took 0 bases from V and 5 from J; bases not matched to a gene: 8. The CDR3 is 16 amino acids. Germline V lookup: CDR1 LNHNV, CDR2 YYDKDF (reference sequence). This CDR3 reads CATSRDKGAGGETQYF. The CDR3 nucleotides read TGTGCCACCAGCAGAGATAAGGGAGCAGGGGGCGAGACCCAGTACTTC.

The genes are TRBV6-5 and TRBJ2-1; D might be TRBD1 (6 bases). Germline-derived CDR1 and CDR2 are MNHEY and SVGAGI. This CDR3 spans 14 amino acids. Trimming cost V 7 bases and J 6 bases, with 16 bases left between them. CDR3 nucleotides: TGTGCCAGCACCAAGACAGGATCTTTCAATGAGCAGTTCTTC. Amino acid sequence: CASTKTGSFNEQFF.

This chain connects TRBV19 to TRBJ2-6; a possible D gene is TRBD2 (7 bases). The V end was cut by 4 bases, the J end by 2 bases, with 18 bases between. CDR3 length: 18 residues. Germline CDR1 is LNHDA and CDR2 is SQIVND (reference sequence). The CDR3, as DNA: TGTGCCAGTAGTACTCTGGGGGCGGGAGAGACTGGGGCCAACGTCCTGACTTTC. It translates to CASSTLGAGETGANVLTF.

J is TRBJ1-2 and V is TRBV5-1; no clear D gene. V was clipped by 2 bases and J by 0 bases, with 5 bases between them. Per germline, CDR1 SGHRS and CDR2 YFSETQ. The CDR3 is 13 amino acids. CDR3 DNA sequence: TGCGCCAGCAGCTTTTCAGCTAACTATGGCTACACCTTC. It yields the protein CASSFSANYGYTF.

CDR3 nucleotides: TGTGCCAGCAGCATACAGGGCTACGAGCAGTACTTC. Its protein is CASSIQGYEQYF. V gene TRBV7-9 combines with J gene TRBJ2-7; tentatively, D is TRBD1 (6 bases). Germline CDR1 is SEHNR and CDR2 is FQNEAQ (reference sequence). V lost 5 bases to trimming and J lost 3 bases, with 8 bases between them. The CDR3 is 12 amino acids. The full variable domain, completed using reference TRBV7-9 and TRBJ2-7, is DTGVSQNPRHKITKRGQNVTFRCDPISEHNRLYWYRQTLGQGPEFLTYFQNEAQLEKSRLLSDRFSAERPKGSFSTLEIQRTEQGDSAMYLCASSIQGYEQYFGPGTRLTVT.

The V call is TRBV28, the J call TRBJ2-2; 8 bases fit TRBD1. J lost 1 base, V lost 6 bases, and 4 bases had no gene match. Per the germline V gene, CDR1 is MDHEN and CDR2 is SYDVKM. The CDR3 has 15 residues. The CDR3 here is CASRRQGLNTGELFF. DNA of the CDR3: TGTGCCAGCAGGCGACAGGGGTTGAACACCGGGGAGCTGTTTTTT. Full variable domain (missing parts from reference TRBV28 and TRBJ2-2): DVKVTQSSRYLVKRTGEKVFLECVQDMDHENMFWYRQDPGLGLRLIYFSYDVKMKEKGDIPEGYSVSREKKERFSLILESASTNQTSMYLCASRRQGLNTGELFFGEGSRLTVL.

CDR3 region: CASSHAPQRQGYSNQPQHF. Here the CDR3 DNA reads TGTGCCAGCTCACACGCCCCCCAACGACAGGGCTATAGCAATCAGCCCCAGCATTTT. This rearrangement joins TRBV18 to TRBJ1-5; 7 nucleotides line up with TRBD1. V gave up 4 bases and J gave up 0 bases; unmatched junction bases: 15. CDR3 length: 19 amino acids. Germline V lookup: CDR1 KGHSH, CDR2 LQKENI.

Remarks on this clone: In the same sample, other DNA sequences code for this CDR3. This chain connects TRBV27 to TRBJ1-1; D is perhaps TRBD1 (5 bases). This CDR3 comprises 12 residues. Deletions cut 8 bases from V and 5 bases from J, with 12 bases between. The germline CDR1 and CDR2 sequences are MNHEY and SMNVEV (reference sequence). The CDR3 region has the DNA TGTGCCAGCGGGGGGGGTTGGACTGAAGCTTTCTTT. Translating gives CASGGGWTEAFF.

This sequence joins TRBV6-5 and TRBJ1-6; the D gene is possibly TRBD1 (5 bases). The CDR3 is 13 amino acids. The germline gives CDR1 MNHEY, CDR2 SVGAGI. Deletions cut 2 bases from V and 15 bases from J, with 14 bases between. The chain's CDR3 is CASSYAPGISLHF. CDR3 DNA: TGTGCCAGCAGTTACGCCCCAGGGATAAGCCTCCACTTT.

The chain recombines TRBV5-6 with TRBJ1-1; D ambiguous. Per germline, CDR1 SGHDT and CDR2 YYEEEE. The V end lost 2 bases, the J end lost 2 bases, and 4 bases lay between the germline ends. The CDR3 is 12 residues long. The CDR3 nucleotides read TGTGCCAGCAGCTTCCCTAACACTGAAGCTTTCTTT. Translated: CASSFPNTEAFF.

V gene TRBV5-1 combines with J gene TRBJ1-5; 10 nucleotides agree with TRBD1. Trimming cost V 3 bases and J 6 bases; bases outside gene matches: 6. The CDR3 covers 15 residues. The germline V gene has CDR1 SGHRS and CDR2 YFSETQ. The CDR3 bases are TGCGCCAGCAGCTCGGGACAGGGGTCGGCTCAGCCCCAGCATTTT. Protein sequence: CASSSGQGSAQPQHF.